Below, 20 T cell receptor beta chains from the same sample are listed, as sequenced in a study of blood T cell repertoires in COVID-19. Here immunoSEQ multiplex PCR was the method, and the copy in TCRdb shows in-frame clones only, minus some. The sample consists of about 60,000 clones, roughly 83% of them appearing once. Sequenced: peripheral blood. These receptors originate from a man aged 60 to 75 with COVID-19, enrolled during active disease.

This chain joins TRBV3-1 (or the pseudogene TRBV3-2) and TRBJ2-2; TRBD2 matches at 13 bases. Germline V gene sequence: CDR1 LGHDT, CDR2 YNNKEL (reference sequence). The CDR3 is 15 residues long. V was pared by 5 bases and J by 6 bases, with 3 bases of the junction left unmatched. CDR3 residues: CASSSTSGGAGELFF. The CDR3 bases are TGTGCCAGCAGCTCCACTAGCGGGGGGGCCGGGGAGCTGTTTTTT.

V and J are TRBV30 and TRBJ1-2; D is ambiguous. Germline CDR1 GTSNPN, CDR2 SVGIG (reference sequence). CDR3 length: 13 residues. Deletions cut 5 bases from V and 2 bases from J, with 12 bases between. The chain's CDR3 is CAWSDTRNYGYTF. The CDR3 nucleotides are TGTGCCTGGTCAGACACTCGAAACTATGGCTACACCTTC.

This clone was observed a single time. V gene TRBV2 combines with J gene TRBJ2-1; 10 nucleotides agree with TRBD2. The V segment lost 6 bases and the J segment 3 bases; nucleotides outside the gene matches: 14. The germline V gene encodes CDR1 SNHLY and CDR2 FYNNEI. The CDR3 loop spans 18 amino acids. CDR3 in DNA: TGTGCCAGCAGCAACACTTGGGGGCAGCGGGAGGGCTACAATGAGCAGTTCTTC. Translating gives CASSNTWGQREGYNEQFF.

The chain has TRBV2 and TRBJ1-2, with 8 bases matching TRBD1. The germline V gene encodes CDR1 SNHLY and CDR2 FYNNEI. This CDR3 has 14 amino acids. V gave up 5 bases and J gave up 3 bases; unmatched junction bases: 5. The CDR3 region is CASSLGTGDYGYTF. The CDR3 DNA is TGTGCCAGCAGTCTAGGGACAGGAGACTATGGCTACACCTTC.

The chain couples TRBV5-4 to TRBJ2-5, with 12 bases matching TRBD2. The germline CDR1 and CDR2 sequences are SGHNT and YYREEE (reference sequence). V lost 6 bases, J lost 5 bases, and 11 bases stayed unmatched. The CDR3 covers 16 residues. In nucleotides, the CDR3 is TGTGCCAGCACCTCTCGACTAGCGGGAGTCTATGAGACCCAGTACTTC. Translated, it gives CASTSRLAGVYETQYF.

This chain joins TRBV6-5 and TRBJ2-5; D uncertain. CDR1 and CDR2 from the germline V gene are MNHEY and SVGAGI. This CDR3 region has 15 residues. Trimming removed 6 bases at V and 5 bases at J, with 19 bases between. The CDR3 DNA reads as TGTGCCAGCAGCCCCTTGGCAGGCTTTGGCGAGACCCAGTACTTC. Protein sequence: CASSPLAGFGETQYF.

The chain employs TRBV24-1 and TRBJ1-2; 7 bases agree with TRBD1. Germline CDR1 and CDR2: KGHDR and SFDVKD. The CDR3 has 15 amino acids. V was pared by 2 bases and J by 3 bases, with 5 bases of the junction left unmatched. The CDR3 loop is CATSDSTTGHYGYTF. As DNA, the CDR3 is TGTGCCACCAGTGATTCGACGACAGGGCACTATGGCTACACCTTC.

This clone has a handful of counts. The J gene is TRBJ2-7, the V gene TRBV29-1; D is unresolved. V was cut by 4 bases and J by 3 bases, with 13 bases left in between. The CDR3 is made up of 13 amino acids. CDR1 is SQVTM and CDR2 is ANQGSEA in the germline V gene. The CDR3 DNA reads as TGCAGCGTTGGAGGAAACCTCTTCTACGAGCAGTACTTC. It codes for CSVGGNLFYEQYF.

The chain couples TRBV18 to TRBJ2-4; the D is unclear. The V and J ends lost 4 bases and 6 bases respectively, with 7 bases between them. The CDR3 covers 12 residues. Germline V gene lookup returns CDR1 KGHSH and CDR2 LQKENI. The CDR3 protein is CASSLPLNIQYF. CDR3 in DNA: TGTGCCAGCTCACTCCCACTAAACATTCAGTACTTC.

This clone has only a few counts. One end of the junction does not line up with germline, which may come from a read error. The rearrangement joins TRBV7-3 to TRBJ2-1; D call uncertain. Germline CDR1 is SGHTA and CDR2 is FQGTGA. CDR3 length: 12 amino acids. CDR3 sequence: CASSLTDTEQFF. The CDR3 nucleotides read TGTGCCAGCAGCCTAACAGACACTGAGCAGTTCTTC.

The table lists this clone with a count of one. The chain is built from TRBV7-3 and TRBJ2-3, with 7 bases matching TRBD1. The CDR3 is 15 residues long. J gave up 6 bases and V 5 bases, and 11 bases lay outside the gene matches. Germline CDR1 and CDR2: SGHTA and FQGTGA. For the CDR3, the DNA is TGTGCCAGCAGCAAAGGACAGGTGGGCGGTGATACGCAGTATTTT. Translating gives CASSKGQVGGDTQYF.

This sequence joins TRBV5-4 and TRBJ2-5; TRBD2 matches 7 bases. The CDR3 has 14 residues. Germline assignment: CDR1 SGHNT and CDR2 YYREEE (reference sequence). V shed 0 bases, J shed 3 bases, and the junction held 2 bases outside the gene matches. The CDR3 bases are TGTGCCAGCAGCTTGGCTAGCGGTGAAGAGACCCAGTACTTC. Its translation is CASSLASGEETQYF.

The chain recombines TRBV7-3 with TRBJ1-1; D perhaps matches TRBD1 (6 bases). The germline V gene has CDR1 SGHTA and CDR2 FQGTGA. The CDR3 sequence is 13 residues long. Trimming shortened V by 3 bases and J by 5 bases, and 10 bases separated the two germline ends. The CDR3 DNA reads as TGTGCCAGCAGCTTGAACAGGGATACTGAAGCTTTCTTT. It translates to CASSLNRDTEAFF.

V usage is TRBV4-1 and J usage is TRBJ2-1, with D possibly TRBD2 on 6 matching bases. The germline CDR1 and CDR2 sequences are MGHRA and YSYEKL. The CDR3 spans 14 residues. Trimming cost V 7 bases and J 3 bases, with 13 bases left between them. The CDR3 reads CASTEGGYYNEQFF. The DNA of the CDR3 is TGCGCCAGCACGGAGGGCGGGTACTACAATGAGCAGTTCTTC.

The chain joins TRBV30 to TRBJ1-2, with 8 bases that match TRBD1. The germline V gene has CDR1 GTSNPN and CDR2 SVGIG (reference sequence). V was pared by 2 bases and J by 1 base, with 9 bases of the junction left unmatched. This CDR3 spans 16 amino acids. The CDR3 loop is CAWSPITGGYNYGYTF. The CDR3 DNA sequence: TGTGCCTGGAGTCCAATTACAGGGGGATATAACTATGGCTACACCTTC.

The J gene is TRBJ1-5, the V gene TRBV19; D is ambiguous. The germline V and J ends were trimmed by 2 bases and 4 bases, with 18 bases remaining between them. The CDR3 runs to 17 residues. Germline V gene sequence: CDR1 LNHDA, CDR2 SQIVND (reference sequence). The CDR3 loop reads CASSIIAVHTVNQPQHF. In DNA, the CDR3 is TGTGCCAGTAGTATAATTGCAGTCCACACCGTTAATCAGCCCCAGCATTTT.

The chain uses TRBV7-3 and TRBJ2-3; 9 bases map to TRBD2. This CDR3 spans 14 amino acids. V shed 4 bases, J shed 4 bases, and the junction held 3 bases outside the gene matches. Per the germline V gene, CDR1 is SGHTA and CDR2 is FQGTGA. CDR3 sequence: CASSSGLAPDTQYF. CDR3 DNA sequence: TGTGCCAGCAGCTCTGGACTAGCGCCAGATACGCAGTATTTT.

This clone showed up just once. V is TRBV3-1 (or the pseudogene TRBV3-2) and J is TRBJ1-2; D possibly corresponds to TRBD1 (5 bases). Deletions cut 0 bases from V and 1 base from J, with 6 bases between. This CDR3 spans 14 amino acids. Germline V lookup: CDR1 LGHDT, CDR2 YNNKEL (reference sequence). Here the CDR3 reads CASSQEGVNYGYTF. The CDR3, as DNA: TGTGCCAGCAGCCAAGAAGGGGTTAACTATGGCTACACCTTC.

This clone was detected once. The rearrangement joins TRBV25-1 to TRBJ2-5; 8 nucleotides match TRBD2. CDR3 length: 15 residues. Germline V gene sequence: CDR1 MGHDK, CDR2 SYGVNS. The V gene end was trimmed by 5 bases and the J gene end by 4 bases; junction bases not matched to a gene: 9. The CDR3 nucleotides read TGTGCCAGCAGTCTCAGTGCGGGAGGCAGAGAGACCCAGTACTTC. This translates into CASSLSAGGRETQYF. Together with reference TRBV25-1 and TRBJ2-5, the CDR3 gives the full variable domain: EADIYQTPRYLVIGTGKKITLECSQTMGHDKMYWYQQDPGMELHLIHYSYGVNSTEKGDLSSESTVSRIRTEHFPLTLESARPSHTSQYLCASSLSAGGRETQYFGPGTRLLVL.

The rearrangement joins TRBV5-1 to TRBJ2-3, with TRBD2 matching over 9 bases. Losses at the gene ends were 0 bases for V and 1 base for J; bases not matched to a gene: 12. The CDR3 is 19 residues long. The germline V gene has CDR1 SGHRS and CDR2 YFSETQ. In DNA form, the CDR3 reads TGCGCCAGCAGCTTGGATCCGCGGGAGGGCCGATTTCGCACAGATACGCAGTATTTT. It yields the protein CASSLDPREGRFRTDTQYF.